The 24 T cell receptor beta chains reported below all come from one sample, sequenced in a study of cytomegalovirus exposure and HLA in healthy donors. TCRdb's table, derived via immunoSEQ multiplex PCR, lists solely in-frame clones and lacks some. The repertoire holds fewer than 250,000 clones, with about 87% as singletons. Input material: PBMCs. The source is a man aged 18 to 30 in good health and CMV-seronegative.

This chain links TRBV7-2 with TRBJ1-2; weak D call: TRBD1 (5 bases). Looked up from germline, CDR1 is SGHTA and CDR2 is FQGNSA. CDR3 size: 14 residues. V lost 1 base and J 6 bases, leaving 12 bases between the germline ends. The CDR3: CASSLVPREDGYTF. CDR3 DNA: TGTGCCAGCAGCTTAGTTCCCAGGGAGGATGGCTACACCTTC.

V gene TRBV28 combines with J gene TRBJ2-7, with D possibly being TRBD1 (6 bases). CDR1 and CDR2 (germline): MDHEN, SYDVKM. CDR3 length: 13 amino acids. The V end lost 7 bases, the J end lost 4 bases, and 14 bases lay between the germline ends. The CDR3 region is CASTLGTPYEQYF. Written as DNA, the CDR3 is TGTGCCAGCACCTTGGGGACACCTTACGAGCAGTACTTC.

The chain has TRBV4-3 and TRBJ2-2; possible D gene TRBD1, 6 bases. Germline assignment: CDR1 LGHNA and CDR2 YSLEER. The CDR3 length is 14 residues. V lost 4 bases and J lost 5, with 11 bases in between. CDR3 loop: CASSRGQRTGELFF. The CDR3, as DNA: TGCGCCAGCAGCCGAGGACAGCGAACCGGGGAGCTGTTTTTT.

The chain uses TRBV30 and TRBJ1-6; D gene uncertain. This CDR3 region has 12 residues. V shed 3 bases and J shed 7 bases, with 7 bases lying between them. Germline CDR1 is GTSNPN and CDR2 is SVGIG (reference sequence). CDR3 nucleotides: TGTGCCTGGAGCCCCGGGAATTCACCCCTCCACTTT. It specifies CAWSPGNSPLHF.

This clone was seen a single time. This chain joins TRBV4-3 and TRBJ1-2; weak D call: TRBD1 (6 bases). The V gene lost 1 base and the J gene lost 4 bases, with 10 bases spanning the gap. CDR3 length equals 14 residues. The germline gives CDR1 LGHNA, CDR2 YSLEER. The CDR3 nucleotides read TGCGCCAGCAGCCAAGCAGGACAGTCCTATGGCTACACCTTC. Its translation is CASSQAGQSYGYTF.

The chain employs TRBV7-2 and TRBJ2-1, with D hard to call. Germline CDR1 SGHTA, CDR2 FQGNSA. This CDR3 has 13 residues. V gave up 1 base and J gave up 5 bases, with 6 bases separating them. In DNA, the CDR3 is TGTGCCAGCAGCTTAGTCGGTAACAATGAGCAGTTCTTC. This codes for CASSLVGNNEQFF.

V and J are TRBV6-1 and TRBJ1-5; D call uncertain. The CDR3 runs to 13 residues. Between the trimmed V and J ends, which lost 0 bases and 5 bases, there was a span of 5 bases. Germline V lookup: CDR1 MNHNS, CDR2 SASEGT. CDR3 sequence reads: CASSEARDQPQHF. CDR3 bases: TGTGCCAGCAGTGAAGCCCGAGATCAGCCCCAGCATTTT.

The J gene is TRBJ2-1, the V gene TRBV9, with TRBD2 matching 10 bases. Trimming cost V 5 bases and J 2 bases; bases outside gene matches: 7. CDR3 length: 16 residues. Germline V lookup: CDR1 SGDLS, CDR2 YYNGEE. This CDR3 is CASRGRTSGTYNEQFF. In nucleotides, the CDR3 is TGTGCCAGCAGAGGTCGTACTAGCGGGACCTACAATGAGCAGTTCTTC.

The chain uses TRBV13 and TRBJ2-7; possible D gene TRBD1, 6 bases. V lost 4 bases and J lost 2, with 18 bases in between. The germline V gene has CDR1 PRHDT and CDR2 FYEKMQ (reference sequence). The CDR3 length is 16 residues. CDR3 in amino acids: CASSSTELDSTYEQYF. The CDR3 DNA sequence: TGTGCCAGCAGCTCGACGGAGTTGGACAGCACCTACGAGCAGTACTTC.

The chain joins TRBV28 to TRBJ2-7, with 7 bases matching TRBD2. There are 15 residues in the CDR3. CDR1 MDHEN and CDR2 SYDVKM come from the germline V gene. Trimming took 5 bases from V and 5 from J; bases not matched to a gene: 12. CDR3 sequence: CASSPTETSFDEQYF. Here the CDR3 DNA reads TGTGCCAGCAGTCCCACTGAGACTAGCTTCGACGAGCAGTACTTC.

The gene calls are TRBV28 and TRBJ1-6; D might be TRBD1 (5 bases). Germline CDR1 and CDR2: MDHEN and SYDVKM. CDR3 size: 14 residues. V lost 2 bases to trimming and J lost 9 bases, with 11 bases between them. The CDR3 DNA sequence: TGTGCCAGCAGTTTAGTAGGGGAAGGTTCACCCCTCCACTTT. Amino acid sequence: CASSLVGEGSPLHF. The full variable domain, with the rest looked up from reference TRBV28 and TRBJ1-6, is DVKVTQSSRYLVKRTGEKVFLECVQDMDHENMFWYRQDPGLGLRLIYFSYDVKMKEKGDIPEGYSVSREKKERFSLILESASTNQTSMYLCASSLVGEGSPLHFGNGTRLTVT.

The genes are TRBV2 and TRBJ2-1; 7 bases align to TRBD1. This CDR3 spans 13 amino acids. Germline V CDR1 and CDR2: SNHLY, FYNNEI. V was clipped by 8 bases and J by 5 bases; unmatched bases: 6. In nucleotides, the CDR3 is TGTGCCAGCGGACAGGAGTCCCACAATGAGCAGTTCTTC. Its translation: CASGQESHNEQFF. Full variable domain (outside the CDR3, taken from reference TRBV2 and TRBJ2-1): EPEVTQTPSHQVTQMGQEVILRCVPISNHLYFYWYRQILGQKVEFLVSFYNNEISEKSEIFDDQFSVERPDGSNFTLKIRSTKLEDSAMYFCASGQESHNEQFFGPGTRLTVL.

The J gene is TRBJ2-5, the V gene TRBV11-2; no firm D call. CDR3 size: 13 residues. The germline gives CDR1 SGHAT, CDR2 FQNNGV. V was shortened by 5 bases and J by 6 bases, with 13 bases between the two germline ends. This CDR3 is CASSPMRRKTQYF. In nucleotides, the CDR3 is TGTGCCAGCAGCCCTATGAGAAGAAAGACCCAGTACTTC.

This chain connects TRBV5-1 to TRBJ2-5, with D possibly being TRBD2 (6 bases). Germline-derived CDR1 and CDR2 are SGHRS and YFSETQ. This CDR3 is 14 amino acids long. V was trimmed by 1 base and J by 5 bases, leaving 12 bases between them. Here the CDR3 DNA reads TGCGCCAGCAGCTTGTGGAAGGGGAGGGAGACCCAGTACTTC. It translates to CASSLWKGRETQYF. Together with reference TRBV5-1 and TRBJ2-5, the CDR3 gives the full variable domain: KAGVTQTPRYLIKTRGQQVTLSCSPISGHRSVSWYQQTPGQGLQFLFEYFSETQRNKGNFPGRFSGRQFSNSRSEMNVSTLELGDSALYLCASSLWKGRETQYFGPGTRLLVL.

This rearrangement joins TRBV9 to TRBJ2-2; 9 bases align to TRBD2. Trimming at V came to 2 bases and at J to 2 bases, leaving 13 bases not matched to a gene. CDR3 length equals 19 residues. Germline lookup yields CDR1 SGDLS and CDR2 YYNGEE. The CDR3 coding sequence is TGTGCCAGCAGCGTTGAGACTAGCGGACCTCTACGCAACACCGGGGAGCTGTTTTTT. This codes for CASSVETSGPLRNTGELFF.

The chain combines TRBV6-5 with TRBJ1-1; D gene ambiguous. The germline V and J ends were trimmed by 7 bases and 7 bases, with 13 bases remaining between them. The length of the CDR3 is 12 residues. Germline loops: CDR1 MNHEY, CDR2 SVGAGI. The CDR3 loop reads CASTNPGFEAFF. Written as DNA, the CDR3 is TGTGCCAGCACCAATCCGGGGTTTGAAGCTTTCTTT.

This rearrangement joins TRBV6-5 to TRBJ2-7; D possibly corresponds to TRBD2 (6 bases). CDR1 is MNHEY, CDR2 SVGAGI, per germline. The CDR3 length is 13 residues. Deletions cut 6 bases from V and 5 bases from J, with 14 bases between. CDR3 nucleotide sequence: TGTGCCAGCAGAACTAGCTTCGCAGACGAGCAGTACTTC. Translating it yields CASRTSFADEQYF.

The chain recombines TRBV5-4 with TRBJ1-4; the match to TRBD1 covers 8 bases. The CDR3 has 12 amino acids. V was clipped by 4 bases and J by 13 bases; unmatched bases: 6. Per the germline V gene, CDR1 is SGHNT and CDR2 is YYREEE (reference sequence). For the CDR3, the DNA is TGTGCCAGCAGCCTTGGACAGGGTGGACTGTTTTTT. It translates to CASSLGQGGLFF.

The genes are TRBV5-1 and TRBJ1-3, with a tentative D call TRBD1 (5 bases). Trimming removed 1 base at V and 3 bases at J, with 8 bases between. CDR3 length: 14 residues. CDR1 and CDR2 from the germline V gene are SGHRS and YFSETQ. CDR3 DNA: TGCGCCAGCAGCTTGTACCAGGGTGGAAACACCATATATTTT. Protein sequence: CASSLYQGGNTIYF.

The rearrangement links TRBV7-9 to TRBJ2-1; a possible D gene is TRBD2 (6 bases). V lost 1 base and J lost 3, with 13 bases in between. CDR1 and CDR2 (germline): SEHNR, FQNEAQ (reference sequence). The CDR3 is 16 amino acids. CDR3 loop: CASSLVARGFYNEQFF. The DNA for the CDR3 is TGTGCCAGCAGCTTAGTTGCGCGGGGTTTCTACAATGAGCAGTTCTTC.

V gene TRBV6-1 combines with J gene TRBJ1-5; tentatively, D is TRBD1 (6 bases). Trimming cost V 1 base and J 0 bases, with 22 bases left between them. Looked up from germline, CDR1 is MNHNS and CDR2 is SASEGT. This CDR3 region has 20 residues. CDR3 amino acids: CASSEVRAGQPLYSNQPQHF. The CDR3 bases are TGTGCCAGCAGTGAAGTTCGAGCAGGACAGCCGCTTTATAGCAATCAGCCCCAGCATTTT.

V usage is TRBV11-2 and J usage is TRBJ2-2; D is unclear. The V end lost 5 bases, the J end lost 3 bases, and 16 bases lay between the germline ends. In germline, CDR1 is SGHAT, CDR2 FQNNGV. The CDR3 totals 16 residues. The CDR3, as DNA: TGTGCCAGCAGCAGTTTCGGGTACGTCGACACCGGGGAGCTGTTTTTT. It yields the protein CASSSFGYVDTGELFF. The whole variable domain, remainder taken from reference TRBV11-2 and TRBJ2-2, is EAGVAQSPRYKIIEKRQSVAFWCNPISGHATLYWYQQILGQGPKLLIQFQNNGVVDDSQLPKDRFSAERLKGVDSTLKIQPAKLEDSAVYLCASSSFGYVDTGELFFGEGSRLTVL.

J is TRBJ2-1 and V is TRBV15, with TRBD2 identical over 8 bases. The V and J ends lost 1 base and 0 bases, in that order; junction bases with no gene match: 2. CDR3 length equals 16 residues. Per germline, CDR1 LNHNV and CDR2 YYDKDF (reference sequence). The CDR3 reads CATSRVSGGSYNEQFF. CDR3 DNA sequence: TGTGCCACCAGCAGAGTAAGCGGGGGCTCCTACAATGAGCAGTTCTTC.

CDR3: CSVAPGQGMSTEAFF. The CDR3 DNA sequence: TGCAGCGTTGCCCCGGGACAGGGGATGAGTACTGAAGCTTTCTTT. This sequence joins TRBV29-1 and TRBJ1-1; 10 positions agree with TRBD1. The CDR3 totals 15 residues. CDR1 and CDR2 from the germline V gene are SQVTM and ANQGSEA. Trimming at V came to 4 bases and at J to 5 bases, leaving 10 bases not matched to a gene.